This T cell receptor (beta chain) is from a study of blood T cells in healthy people across ages. A second about 6 to 11 cycle PCR used barcoded and J-beta primers. TCRdb called the 5' RACE reads again in MiXCR, with one record for every CDR3 protein. The sample carries approximately 1,100,000 distinct CDR3 sequences, 35% to 55% recorded once. The CDR3 is made up of 11 amino acids. Between the trimmed V and J ends, which lost 0 bases and 6 bases, there was a span of 3 bases. Germline CDR1 and CDR2: SGHDT and YYEEEE. Only a few counts were recorded for this clonotype. This clonotype was obtained from a woman aged 55 to 70 in good health. The sequenced sample consisted of blood. This sequence joins TRBV5-6 and TRBJ1-2; D gene unclear. CDR3 nucleotides: TGTGCCAGCAGCTTGGCCCATGGCTACACCTTC. Protein sequence: CASSLAHGYTF.